The sequence of this T cell receptor (beta chain) was determined in a study of cytomegalovirus exposure and HLA in healthy donors (dated by TCRdb to the late 2010s). General notes on the study: An earlier analysis of 587 of the donors reported 250 to 300 Gb of sequence data and approximately 110 million unique TCR beta sequences from about 200 million T cells. Approximately 300 gigabases of sequencing data and approximately 91 million unique TCR sequences made up an early release that covered under 750 HLA-typed donors. Among the approximately 420 genotyped donors, around 81% belonged to the genetic ancestry cluster associated with self-reported Caucasian donors. The aim of the study was to test whether cataloging public T cell receptors could identify signatures of past pathogen exposure. The study profiled the T cell repertoires of 500 to 800 subjects by immunosequencing and related them to cytomegalovirus serostatus. A separate validation cohort of over 95 different subjects was used in addition to the roughly 670-subject first cohort. High-throughput TCR immunosequencing, statistical association of individual TCRs with disease status, and machine learning were combined to predict cytomegalovirus infection status. In a later analysis, previously published TCR beta repertoires from 550 to 700 donors were re-analyzed and high-resolution HLA genotyping was added so that TCR occurrence patterns could be studied. The later analysis used no new phenotypic data to find candidate immune exposures, relying instead on TCR beta sequences and their occurrence across donors. An earlier analysis of some 600 of the donors applied high-throughput TCR beta sequencing to assess whether each TCR beta V gene segment acted as functional or pseudogenic. Donor age, sex, ethnicity and CMV serostatus were compiled alongside the repertoire data. In a later genetic analysis, genome-wide SNP genotypes for 398 of the 666 donors were used, and that subset was treated as a discovery cohort. All discovery cohort repertoires had been generated using a single sequencing platform. HLA typing covered class I and class II loci at four-digit resolution. The number of typed donors differed by locus: about 629-630 for A, B, C, DRB1 and DQB1; roughly 510 for DQA1; over 600 for DPA1; and 450 to 480 for DPB1. Roughly 5 DR-DQ haplotypes were handled as single units for association and clustering, since linkage in the cohort was strong. On average, about 200,000 unique TCR beta nucleotide sequences were sequenced per donor among some 420 genotyped donors of the cohort, with about 19% of those sequences being non-productive. Beyond this particular receptor, the publication reports: In a later analysis, TCR association rates were found to vary across HLA loci, with the most associated TCRs seen for DRB1 alleles and the fewest for HLA-C alleles. According to a later genetic analysis, donors in an Asian-associated ancestry cluster had fewer N-insertions in productive TCRs than the approximately 690-donor mean. When HLA alleles, especially DR and DQ, strongly co-occurred, attributing TCR associations to individual alleles was difficult. In a later analysis, HLA-associated TCR beta chains were found to be more clonally expanded and to have lower generation probabilities than equally common non-associated chains. Most TCR sequences were seen in very few donors, while some public TCRs were found in many individuals. A cluster of highly shared sequence variants was judged likely to be a technical artifact of the sequencing pipeline. Linkage disequilibrium might explain the correlated functional status among segregating V segments, but an unknown experimental factor could not be excluded. The 87-base-pair reads could not distinguish some IMGT-functional V segments, including TRBV6-2 and TRBV6-3, so those segments were excluded. In a later analysis, 16,951 TCR beta sequences were associated with specific HLA alleles at a false discovery rate of 0.05. In vitro tests confirmed that a few of the cytomegalovirus-associated TCR beta chains recognize cytomegalovirus antigens. HLA typing was unavailable for some donors at each locus, so association tests used only the typed subset. The classifier was reported to diagnose cytomegalovirus status with high specificity and sensitivity in both the original cohort and the validation cohort. Roughly uniform sequencing depth across donors was assumed in presence/absence analyses, although this assumption may not hold. The study gave a list of about 150 TCR beta chains associated with cytomegalovirus. An association between a missense DCLRE1C variant and V-gene and J-gene trimming of TCR beta chains was found in a later genetic analysis and replicated in an independent cohort. Only TCR beta chains were sequenced in this cohort, and the absence of alpha or paired-chain data limited detectable features. A further reported finding was that TCR beta sequences accurately predicted the HLA-A and HLA-B alleles for most subjects in the first cohort. A later analysis found that most CMV-associated TCR beta chains appeared HLA-restricted, with HLA associations seemingly driven largely by CMV exposure. The only immune exposure information available for the cohort was CMV serostatus. Because counts were too low, fewer than 20 rarely observed V segments, including chromosome 9 orphons, were excluded from the earlier analysis of 500 to 700 of the donors. According to a later analysis, parvovirus B19, influenza, CMV and Epstein-Barr virus appeared linked to several top co-occurrence clusters. The authors suggested that the approach could potentially be extended to other disease states and immunological phenotypes. In an earlier analysis of fewer than 750 of the donors, most TCR beta V segments were observed in productive rearrangements about 90% or about 30% of the time, broadly matching IMGT annotations.

The library was prepared using the immunoSEQ multiplex PCR assay. A mixture of 60 forward primers for TCR Vbeta segments and 13 reverse primers for TCR Jbeta segments was used in the multiplex PCR. The CDR3 region of rearranged TCR beta genes was amplified from genomic DNA by a multiplex PCR assay. The amplified TCR beta libraries were sequenced on the Illumina HiSeq System as 87-base-pair reads. The published analysis was carried out like this. In a later analysis, some 80 million unique TCR beta chains were counted across the approximately 640 repertoires, and about 9.9 million of these chains were shared by at least two donors. A nearest-neighbor algorithm error-corrected the raw reads and collapsed the reads into unique sequences, merging closely related sequences to remove PCR and sequencing errors. V, D and J gene segments were assigned by aligning CDR3 sequences to IMGT reference sequences. For a sequence to be retained, at least a six-nucleotide match to both a V gene segment and a J gene segment was required. A rearrangement was called productive if the CDR3 had no stop codons and remained in frame with V and J, and every other rearrangement was called non-productive. CDR3 was defined by IMGT convention, running from the second conserved V-encoded cysteine to the conserved J-encoded phenylalanine. Sequences without an unambiguous match to a single V gene segment were excluded from the earlier analysis of a few hundred of the donors. In an earlier analysis of 587 of the donors, V segments were called functional above 56.7% productive rearrangements and were called segregating when the between-donor standard deviation exceeded 5%. To diagnose cytomegalovirus status from the catalog of TCR beta chain sequences, a statistical classification framework was built. V and J gene assignment, in a later analysis, came from comparing TCR nucleotide sequences with IMGT/GENE-DB human TR gene sequences. In a later analysis, CDR3 sequences and most-parsimonious VDJ recombination scenarios were assigned using the TCRdist pipeline. In a later analysis, every TCR beta chain was defined by the combination of its CDR3 amino acid sequence and its V-gene family, and reads without a unique V-gene family were dropped. As a way to deal with suspected cross-contamination and a sequencing artifact, a later analysis dropped over 550 nucleotide sequences that were highly shared and had low generation probability. In a later analysis, a clonal expansion index was calculated for each public chain from normalized within-repertoire ranks of inferred template counts. In a later analysis, generation probabilities were computed with a VDJ recombination model fitted to out-of-frame rearrangements, and the resulting probabilities were checked against IGoR. In a later analysis, TCR-TCR, TCR-HLA and TCR-CMV co-occurrence was scored with hypergeometric tests, and a repertoire-size bias correction was applied to TCR pairs. To estimate false discovery rates, a later analysis permuted the HLA or CMV assignments 20 times. In a later analysis, co-occurring TCRs were grouped using DBSCAN, and TCRdist sequence similarity was added for clustering within HLA-allele-positive subsets. Repertoires with fewer than 30,000 or more than 120,000 public chains were left out of co-occurrence clustering, as were five repertoires with anomalous nucleotide sharing. Drawn from immuneACCESS, this table holds only the in-frame rearrangements with V and J called that TCRdb kept. Clones are partly lost; checked studies trace under half to an unresolved V gene and leave the rest unexplained. V and J calls and clone size are given by that table; D and trimming were obtained from the DNA. The table for this sample lists 110,000 or so clones; 67% of them were counted only once. The ten largest make up roughly 8.3% of the sample.

In total, fewer than 750 healthy bone marrow donors made up the cohort. All cohort members were sampled while nominally healthy, although unrecorded immune exposures were likely present. The donor was CMV seropositive and was included in the group of 250 to 300 seropositive cohort members. A peripheral blood sample was provided by each donor, and peripheral blood mononuclear cells were used for TCR beta sequencing. Genomic DNA was extracted from the blood cell samples with the Qiagen DNeasy Blood Extraction Kit. V and J lose 5 bases and 10 bases, and a span of 9 bases separates them. Taken from cysteine to phenylalanine, the CDR3 has 11 residues. The retained sequence is limited to the CDR3, 33 bases, with the frame set at the first base. From a lookup of the germline V gene (reference sequence), CDR1 and CDR2 are MNHNY and SVGAGI. This clone was seen only a few times. The target of this receptor is not known. One base away there is no much larger clone; base qualities are not given.

This chain joins TRBV6-6 to TRBJ2-1, with the D gene uncertain. The clonotype comes from a man aged 18 to 30 in good health and CMV-seropositive. The material sequenced was PBMCs. For the CDR3, the sequence is CASSSADEQFF. The bases read TGTGCCAGCAGTAGCGCCGACGAGCAGTTCTTC.